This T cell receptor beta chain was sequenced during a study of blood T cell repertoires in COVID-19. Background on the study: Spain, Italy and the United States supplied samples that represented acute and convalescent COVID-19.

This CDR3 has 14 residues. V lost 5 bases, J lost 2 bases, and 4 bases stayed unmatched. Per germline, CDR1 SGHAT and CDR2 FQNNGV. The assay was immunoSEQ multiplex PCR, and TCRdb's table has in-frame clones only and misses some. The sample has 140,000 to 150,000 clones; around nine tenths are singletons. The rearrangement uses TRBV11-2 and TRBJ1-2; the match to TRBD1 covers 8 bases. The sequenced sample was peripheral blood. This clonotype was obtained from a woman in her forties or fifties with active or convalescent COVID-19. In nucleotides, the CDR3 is TGTGCCAGCAGCCTAAGGACAGGGAACTATGGCTACACCTTC. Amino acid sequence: CASSLRTGNYGYTF.